The 25 T cell receptor beta chains below come from one sample, sequenced in a study of OX40 agonist ivuxolimab in advanced cancers. TCRdb's copy holds only in-frame clones and misses some; the assay was immunoSEQ multiplex PCR. The table lists some 40,000 clones, almost 80% of them singletons, with roughly a fifth in the top ten. This specimen was CD4+ or CD8+ T cells sorted from blood, taken in a trial of the OX40 agonist ivuxolimab. The receptors here all came from an adult with an advanced solid tumor such as melanoma, head and neck, liver or kidney cancer.

V usage is TRBV2 and J usage is TRBJ2-2; 12 nucleotides align to TRBD2. V shed 3 bases, J shed 7 bases, and the junction held 9 bases outside the gene matches. CDR3 size: 17 residues. Looked up from germline, CDR1 is SNHLY and CDR2 is FYNNEI. The DNA for the CDR3 is TGTGCCAGCAGTGACCAACTAGCGGGGGGCCCTGACGGGGAGCTGTTTTTT. This codes for CASSDQLAGGPDGELFF.

This clone was observed a single time. The chain joins TRBV6-4 to TRBJ2-7; 16 nucleotides line up with TRBD2. The ends lost 6 bases at V and 2 bases at J; junction bases unmatched: 13. CDR1 and CDR2 from the germline V gene are MRHNA and SNTAGT. This CDR3 is built from 19 residues. The DNA of the CDR3 is TGTGCCAGCAGCCCCTCCGGGACTAGCGGGAGGGGGGGGCCCTACGAGCAGTACTTC. It specifies CASSPSGTSGRGGPYEQYF.

The chain recombines TRBV27 with TRBJ2-5; 10 nucleotides align to TRBD2. CDR1 MNHEY and CDR2 SMNVEV come from the germline V gene (reference sequence). CDR3 size: 14 residues. The trim removed 7 bases at V and 8 bases at J, leaving 10 bases unmatched. CDR3 nucleotide sequence: TGTGCCAGCACCAAAGGGGCTAGCGGGGGTACCCAGTACTTC. Its protein product is CASTKGASGGTQYF.

This rearrangement joins TRBV18 to TRBJ2-3, with D unresolved. CDR1 and CDR2 (germline): KGHSH, LQKENI. V dropped 2 bases and J dropped 9 bases, with 15 bases sitting between them. This CDR3 region has 14 residues. The CDR3 DNA reads as TGTGCCAGCTCACCAGGTATAGGCTCCGACACGCAGTATTTT. Translated: CASSPGIGSDTQYF.

The genes are TRBV4-3 and TRBJ2-2; D gene ambiguous. Germline V gene lookup returns CDR1 LGHNA and CDR2 YSLEER. This CDR3 region has 15 residues. The V gene lost 0 bases and the J gene lost 7 bases, with 12 bases spanning the gap. CDR3 bases: TGCGCCAGCAGCCAAGAACGGGCGTTGGGCGGGGAGCTGTTTTTT. It encodes CASSQERALGGELFF.

This sequence joins TRBV14 and TRBJ2-5; no clear D gene. The closer fit of TRBJ2-7 to the DNA end suggests the J call may be wrong. CDR3 length equals 15 residues. Germline-derived CDR1 and CDR2 are SGHDN and FVKESK. The CDR3 sequence is CASSQEVLGPYEQYF. In DNA form, the CDR3 reads TGTGCCAGCAGCCAAGAGGTCCTGGGCCCCTACGAGCAGTACTTC.

This rearrangement joins TRBV5-5 to TRBJ2-2; perhaps TRBD2 as D (6 bases). The germline gives CDR1 SGHKS, CDR2 YYEKEE (reference sequence). Between the trimmed V and J ends, which lost 4 bases and 7 bases, there was a span of 14 bases. This CDR3 comprises 14 residues. CDR3 sequence (DNA): TGTGCCAGCAGCCAAGGAGGGTCGGACGGGGAGCTGTTTTTT. Translation: CASSQGGSDGELFF.

The rearrangement uses TRBV4-3 and TRBJ1-6; D remains ambiguous. This CDR3 is 14 amino acids long. Trimming stripped 0 bases from V and 9 bases from J, with 9 bases between. Per germline, CDR1 LGHNA and CDR2 YSLEER. The CDR3 DNA reads as TGCGCCAGCAGCCAAGATAGGGAGGGTTCACCCCTCCACTTT. Its protein is CASSQDREGSPLHF.

This CDR3 is CASSHVSEGRQPQHF. Here the CDR3 DNA reads TGCGCCAGCAGCCATGTCTCAGAAGGAAGACAGCCCCAGCATTTT. The J gene is TRBJ1-5, the V gene TRBV4-3; no firm D call. CDR1 and CDR2 (germline): LGHNA, YSLEER. The CDR3 length is 15 residues. V was pared by 3 bases and J by 7 bases, with 16 bases between.

This clone was seen only once. This sequence joins TRBV6-6 and TRBJ2-3, with D possibly being TRBD2 (5 bases). This CDR3 is 15 amino acids long. Germline V CDR1 and CDR2: MNHNY, SVGAGI (reference sequence). Between the trimmed V and J ends, which lost 4 bases and 1 base, there was a span of 12 bases. CDR3 region: CASSSAGGGTDTQYF. The CDR3 DNA reads as TGTGCCAGCAGTTCGGCGGGTGGAGGCACAGATACGCAGTATTTT.

The chain combines TRBV27 with TRBJ2-7, with D possibly TRBD2 on 5 matching bases. The CDR3 consists of 17 residues. Trimming took 6 bases from V and 4 from J, leaving 25 bases between them. Germline CDR1 MNHEY, CDR2 SMNVEV (reference sequence). CDR3 in amino acids: CASRTRGPPPPPYEQYF. In nucleotides, the CDR3 is TGTGCCAGCAGAACACGGGGTCCGCCGCCCCCCCCGTACGAGCAGTACTTC.

This sequence joins TRBV11-2 and TRBJ2-5; D ambiguous. This CDR3 is built from 13 residues. Trimming removed 3 bases at V and 11 bases at J, with 16 bases between. Germline-derived CDR1 and CDR2 are SGHAT and FQNNGV. This CDR3 reads CASSFLRGLEQYF. In DNA, the CDR3 is TGTGCCAGCAGCTTTCTCCGTGGCCTGGAGCAGTACTTC.

The chain links TRBV7-8 to TRBJ2-1; D remains ambiguous. The CDR3 sequence is 11 residues long. Looked up from germline, CDR1 is SGHVS and CDR2 is FQNEAQ. V was clipped by 1 base and J by 5 bases, with 0 bases between them. CDR3 sequence reads: CASSLDNEQFF. In DNA form, the CDR3 reads TGTGCCAGCAGCTTAGACAATGAGCAGTTCTTC.

This clone was detected a few times. The V call is TRBV20-1, the J call TRBJ2-1; TRBD2 is a possible D gene (6 bases). The CDR3 is 11 residues long. The V end was cut by 3 bases, the J end by 10 bases, with 10 bases between. Germline-derived CDR1 and CDR2 are DFQATT and SNEGSKA (reference sequence). The CDR3 region is CSASLASEQFF. The CDR3 bases are TGCAGTGCTAGCCTAGCGAGCGAGCAGTTCTTC.

The rearrangement links TRBV10-3 to TRBJ1-2; the D gene is possibly TRBD1 (6 bases). The germline CDR1 and CDR2 sequences are ENHRY and SYGVKD. The CDR3 totals 14 residues. With 6 bases removed from V and 5 bases from J, the gap between germline ends came to 16 bases. Here the CDR3 DNA reads TGTGCCATCAGGAGGGAGCAGGGGCTATATGGCTACACCTTC. It translates to CAIRREQGLYGYTF.

This clone has just one count. CDR3 sequence: CASSFYGLAGMTSTDTQYF. As DNA, the CDR3 is TGCGCCAGCAGCTTTTACGGACTAGCGGGAATGACTAGCACAGATACGCAGTATTTT. The chain carries TRBV5-1 and TRBJ2-3, with 12 bases lining up with TRBD2. Germline loops: CDR1 SGHRS, CDR2 YFSETQ. V was pared by 2 bases and J by 0 bases, with 10 bases of the junction left unmatched. The length of the CDR3 is 19 residues.

V is TRBV9 and J is TRBJ2-3; D is ambiguous. Germline V gene lookup returns CDR1 SGDLS and CDR2 YYNGEE. V lost 3 bases and J lost 0, with 14 bases in between. This CDR3 has 16 amino acids. The CDR3 sequence: CASSDQVFSSTDTQYF. CDR3 coding DNA: TGTGCCAGCAGCGACCAGGTTTTCTCTAGCACAGATACGCAGTATTTT.

The rearrangement joins TRBV7-3 to TRBJ2-5; TRBD2 matches 14 bases. Germline V gene lookup returns CDR1 SGHTA and CDR2 FQGTGA. After removal of 5 bases from V and 5 bases from J, the junction contained 7 bases not matched to a gene. The CDR3 covers 16 residues. The CDR3 DNA sequence: TGTGCCAGCAGCCCCGGGACTAGCGGGGGAGTGGAGACCCAGTACTTC. Protein product: CASSPGTSGGVETQYF.

V and J are TRBV19 and TRBJ1-5; D uncertain. The V end was cut by 5 bases, the J end by 3 bases, with 14 bases between. This CDR3 comprises 15 residues. Germline V gives CDR1 LNHDA, CDR2 SQIVND (reference sequence). DNA of the CDR3: TGTGCCAGTAGTCCCGATCAGCGCTCCAATCAGCCCCAGCATTTT. This codes for CASSPDQRSNQPQHF. The full variable domain, its missing parts supplied by reference TRBV19 and TRBJ1-5, is DGGITQSPKYLFRKEGQNVTLSCEQNLNHDAMYWYRQDPGQGLRLIYYSQIVNDFQKGDIAEGYSVSREKKESFPLTVTSAQKNPTAFYLCASSPDQRSNQPQHFGDGTRLSIL.

The chain joins TRBV7-2 to TRBJ1-2; TRBD1 matches 7 bases. J gave up 5 bases and V 7 bases, and 16 bases lay outside the gene matches. In germline, CDR1 is SGHTA, CDR2 FQGNSA. The CDR3 contains 16 residues. CDR3 amino acids: CASTDRVTQDRYGYTF. DNA for the CDR3: TGTGCCAGCACAGACAGGGTGACCCAGGACCGGTATGGCTACACCTTC. The full variable domain, with the rest looked up from reference TRBV7-2 and TRBJ1-2, is GAGVSQSPSNKVTEKGKDVELRCDPISGHTALYWYRQSLGQGLEFLIYFQGNSAPDKSGLPSDRFSAERTGGSVSTLTIQRTQQEDSAVYLCASTDRVTQDRYGYTFGSGTRLTVV.

The chain combines TRBV7-6 with TRBJ2-7; no clear D. Trimming stripped 3 bases from V and 1 base from J, with 7 bases between. Per the germline V gene, CDR1 is SGHVS and CDR2 is FNYEAQ. This CDR3 contains 13 residues. CDR3 in amino acids: CASSFNPSYEQYF. In DNA, the CDR3 is TGTGCCAGCAGCTTTAATCCTTCCTACGAGCAGTACTTC.

A note on this clone: Distinct nucleotide sequences in the sample also encode this CDR3. This sequence joins TRBV7-3 and TRBJ2-5; no firm D call. V lost 0 bases, J lost 2 bases, and 4 bases lay in between. Germline assignment: CDR1 SGHTA and CDR2 FQGTGA. The CDR3 covers 13 residues. The CDR3 DNA reads TGTGCCAGCAGCTTAACGCTGCAAGAGACCCAGTACTTC. Protein: CASSLTLQETQYF.

The chain is built from TRBV4-3 and TRBJ2-2, with 16 bases identical to TRBD2. The length of the CDR3 is 19 residues. V was clipped by 4 bases and J by 6 bases; unmatched bases: 11. Germline lookup yields CDR1 LGHNA and CDR2 YSLEER. CDR3 sequence reads: CASSPLGTSGGVSAGELFF. Here the CDR3 DNA reads TGCGCCAGCAGCCCTCTCGGGACTAGCGGGGGGGTATCGGCCGGGGAGCTGTTTTTT.

The J gene is TRBJ2-2, the V gene TRBV5-3, with 9 bases that match TRBD2. TRBV5-3 is designated an ORF whose function remains uncertain. The trim removed 5 bases at V and 3 bases at J, leaving 5 bases unmatched. The CDR3 is made up of 15 amino acids. CDR3: CARRVLAGYTGELFF. Here the CDR3 DNA reads TGTGCCAGAAGGGTACTAGCGGGTTACACCGGGGAGCTGTTTTTT.

This clone showed up just once. V is TRBV6-6 and J is TRBJ1-1, with 8 bases identical to TRBD1. Germline-derived CDR1 and CDR2 are MNHNY and SVGAGI (reference sequence). There are 14 residues in the CDR3. Trimming removed 0 bases from V and 7 bases from J; junction bases left unmatched: 4. The CDR3 DNA reads TGTGCCAGCAGTTACTCAGCAGGGGGCTTTGAAGCTTTCTTT. It specifies CASSYSAGGFEAFF.